This is a list of T cell receptor beta chains from one sample in a study of blood T cell repertoires in COVID-19. Method: immunoSEQ multiplex PCR; TCRdb's copy keeps in-frame clones and lacks some. The sample carries about 130,000 clones, approximately 89% recorded once. Sequenced material: peripheral blood. These receptors came from a human donor in a cohort sampled during active COVID-19. Both conserved end residues are part of each CDR3. D genes are given only for firm matches.

D	V	J	CDR3
.	TRBV5-4	TRBJ1-1	CASRASTGLTEAFF
TRBD2	TRBV15	TRBJ2-2	CATSRSGLAGLTGELFF
.	TRBV12-5	TRBJ2-1	CASGLVERGENEQFF
TRBD1	TRBV6-2/TRBV6-3	TRBJ1-6	CASSAPRDRGLSSYNSPLHF
TRBD2	TRBV7-2	TRBJ2-1	CASSGVAGVNNEQFF
TRBD1	TRBV6-5	TRBJ1-2	CASTFGQGYGYTF
TRBD1	TRBV5-1	TRBJ1-5	CASSSGQGSDQPQHF
TRBD1	TRBV15	TRBJ2-3	CATNPRGRTDTQYF
TRBD1	TRBV24-1	TRBJ2-1	CATSDYRGLYNEQFF
.	TRBV15	TRBJ1-4	CATGPPEATNEKLFF
TRBD2	TRBV3-1/TRBV3-2	TRBJ2-3	CASTRGGLTSTDTQYF
.	TRBV27	TRBJ1-2	CASSLSRRDGYTF
TRBD1	TRBV19	TRBJ1-4	CASTQTGTGGEKLFF
.	TRBV24-1	TRBJ1-4	CATSDLVRGNEKLFF
TRBD2	TRBV20-1	TRBJ2-3	CSASGAGVADTQYF
.	TRBV5-1	TRBJ2-7	CASTGAYEQYF
.	TRBV5-1	TRBJ1-1	CASSTLRPGQMNTEAFF
.	TRBV4-3	TRBJ1-6	CASSQLTVREGSPLHF
.	TRBV5-1	TRBJ2-7	CASSLTGSSYEQYF
.	TRBV6-6	TRBJ1-2	CASSPKITGIYGYTF
.	TRBV30	TRBJ1-5	CAWSHFGNQPQHF
.	TRBV15	TRBJ1-1	CATSETAGHTEAFF
.	TRBV9	TRBJ2-5	CASSGSGGRREETQYF
TRBD1	TRBV7-3	TRBJ2-7	CASSLITGGEQYF
.	TRBV6-2/TRBV6-3	TRBJ2-2	CASSYVTPGNTGELFF
.	TRBV18	TRBJ1-1	CASSPARTEKAEAFF
TRBD2	TRBV27	TRBJ2-1	CASSRAGEAGDEQFF
TRBD2	TRBV7-2	TRBJ2-2	CASRFGLAGGRTGELFF
.	TRBV7-9	TRBJ1-1	CASSLVTDTEAFF
.	TRBV14	TRBJ1-4	CASSRDRGGYEKLFF
.	TRBV5-5	TRBJ1-4	CASSLSPGQTATNEKLFF
TRBD1	TRBV7-8	TRBJ2-7	CASSSERQGKSEQYF
.	TRBV6-5	TRBJ1-2	CASIRSGGRFDGYTF
TRBD1	TRBV7-2	TRBJ2-3	CASSSDRGRTDTQYF
.	TRBV30	TRBJ2-5	CAWSGGRQETQYF
TRBD2	TRBV6-5	TRBJ2-7	CASTPSGEIYEQYF
.	TRBV4-3	TRBJ2-3	CASGTTPGVTQYF